This T cell receptor (delta chain) was sequenced in a study of human gamma delta and Vdelta1 T cells listed by TCRdb under 2018. Background on the whole study: Delta One T cells, Vd1+ gamma-delta T cells, were investigated in the study as cytotoxic effectors against acute myeloid leukemia.

This clone was seen only a few times. Its cognate antigen has yet to be identified. Base qualities are not at hand, and no much larger clone is one base apart. V sheds 2 bases and J sheds 6 bases, leaving 34 bases between their ends. Reading the germline V gene gives CDR1 TSWWSYY and CDR2 QGS. The CDR3 runs 21 residues from the cysteine to the phenylalanine. The entry retains the CDR3 DNA only, 63 bases that are in frame from base 1. The full study reports these points: Delta One T cells were reported as polyclonal and as showing broad cytotoxic targeting of acute myeloid leukemia.

The method behind the library was PCR. Sequenced on an Illumina MiSeq. For TCRdb, the public reads were processed anew by CATT, and duplicate DNA sequences were folded into one row. The sample has roughly 6,700 delta-chain clones on record, about 40% of them singletons. About 6.4% of the sample is taken by the ten largest. The chain is encoded by TRDV1 joined to TRDJ1; TRDD3 is a weak D gene call, 8 bases matching. Input material: Vdelta1 gamma-delta T cells from blood grown in culture (DOT cells). The cell subset or site label corresponds to: Delta One T cells, in vitro expanded/differentiated Vd1+ gamma-delta T cells. The receptor was derived from a human donor in good health. The CDR3 loop reads CALGEYSVLPFPTGDTHKLIF. The nucleotide sequence is TGTGCTCTTGGGGAATATTCTGTCCTCCCCTTTCCTACTGGGGATACTCATAAACTCATCTTT.